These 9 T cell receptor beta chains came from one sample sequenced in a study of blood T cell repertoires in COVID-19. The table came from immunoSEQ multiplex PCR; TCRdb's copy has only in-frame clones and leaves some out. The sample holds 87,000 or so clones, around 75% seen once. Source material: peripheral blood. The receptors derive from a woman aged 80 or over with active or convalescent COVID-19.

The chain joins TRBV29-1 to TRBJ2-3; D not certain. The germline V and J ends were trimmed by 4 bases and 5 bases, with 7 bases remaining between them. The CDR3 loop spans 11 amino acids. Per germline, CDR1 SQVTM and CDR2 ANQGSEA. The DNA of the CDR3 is TGCAGCGTTGTTACATTAGATACGCAGTATTTT. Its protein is CSVVTLDTQYF.

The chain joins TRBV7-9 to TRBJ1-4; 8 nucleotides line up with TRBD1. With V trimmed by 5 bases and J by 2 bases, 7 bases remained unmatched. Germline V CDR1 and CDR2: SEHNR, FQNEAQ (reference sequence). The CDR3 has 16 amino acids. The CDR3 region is CASSPDRVYTNEKLFF. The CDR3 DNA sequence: TGTGCCAGCAGCCCGGACAGGGTTTACACTAATGAAAAACTGTTTTTT.

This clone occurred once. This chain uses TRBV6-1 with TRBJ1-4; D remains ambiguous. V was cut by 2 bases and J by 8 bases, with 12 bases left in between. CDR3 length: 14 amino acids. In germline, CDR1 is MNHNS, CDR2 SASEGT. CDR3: CASSEYQDGEKLFF. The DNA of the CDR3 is TGTGCCAGCAGTGAATACCAGGATGGGGAAAAACTGTTTTTT.

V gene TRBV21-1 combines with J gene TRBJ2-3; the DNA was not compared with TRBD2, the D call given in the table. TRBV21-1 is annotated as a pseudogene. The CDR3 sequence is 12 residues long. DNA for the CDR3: TGTGCCAGCAGCAAACGGACAGATACGCAGTATTTT. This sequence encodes CASSKRTDTQYF.

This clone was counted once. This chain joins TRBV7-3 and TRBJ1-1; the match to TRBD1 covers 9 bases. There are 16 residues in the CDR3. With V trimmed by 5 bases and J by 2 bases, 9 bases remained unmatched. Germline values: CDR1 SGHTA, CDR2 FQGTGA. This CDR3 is CASSVQGQGLNTEAFF. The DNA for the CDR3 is TGTGCCAGCAGCGTCCAGGGACAGGGTTTAAACACTGAAGCTTTCTTT. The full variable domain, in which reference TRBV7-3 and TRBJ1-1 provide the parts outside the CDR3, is GAGVSQTPSNKVTEKGKYVELRCDPISGHTALYWYRQSLGQGPEFLIYFQGTGAADDSGLPNDRFFAVRPEGSVSTLKIQRTERGDSAVYLCASSVQGQGLNTEAFFGQGTRLTVV.

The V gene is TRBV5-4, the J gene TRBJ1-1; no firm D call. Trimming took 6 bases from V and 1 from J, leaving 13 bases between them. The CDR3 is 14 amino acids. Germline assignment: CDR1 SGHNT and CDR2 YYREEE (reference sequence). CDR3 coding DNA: TGTGCCAGCACCCTAGGTTACGCGAACACTGAAGCTTTCTTT. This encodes CASTLGYANTEAFF.

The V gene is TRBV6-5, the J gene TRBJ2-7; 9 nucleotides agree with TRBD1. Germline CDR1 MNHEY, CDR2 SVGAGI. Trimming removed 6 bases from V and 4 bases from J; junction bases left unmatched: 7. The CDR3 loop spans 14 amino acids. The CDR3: CASRPPGQGYEQYF. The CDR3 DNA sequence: TGTGCCAGCAGACCCCCCGGACAGGGGTACGAGCAGTACTTC.

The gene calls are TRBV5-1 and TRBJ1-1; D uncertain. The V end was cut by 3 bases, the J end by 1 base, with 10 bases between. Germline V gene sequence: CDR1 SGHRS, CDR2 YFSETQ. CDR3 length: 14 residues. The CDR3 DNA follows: TGCGCCAGCAGCTCAGCAAACAGGAACACTGAAGCTTTCTTT. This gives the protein CASSSANRNTEAFF.

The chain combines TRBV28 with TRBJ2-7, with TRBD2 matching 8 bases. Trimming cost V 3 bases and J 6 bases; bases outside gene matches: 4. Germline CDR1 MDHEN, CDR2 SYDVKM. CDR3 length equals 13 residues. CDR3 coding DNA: TGTGCCAGCAGTTTCGGACTAGCTGGCGAGCAGTACTTC. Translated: CASSFGLAGEQYF.